A selection of T cell receptor beta chains follows, all from one sample in a study of long-term antiretroviral therapy in people with HIV. The protocol was immunoSEQ multiplex PCR, while the TCRdb copy is restricted to in-frame clones and leaves out a portion. The sample contains about 19,000 clones, around 80% of which appear only once. This specimen consisted of unsorted PBMCs, obtained 2.2 years after starting antiretroviral therapy. These receptors were taken from a man aged 45 to 65 with HIV. Each CDR3 is given with its conserved first and last residue. The D gene is left open where the match is weak. Size tells how often a clone was seen (once, few, many) or the class of an expanded clone, and some rows leave it out.

>once|TRBV7-7|TRBJ1-3|-
TGTGCTAGCAAAGCTACAGTCTCTGGAAACATCATATATTTT
CASKATVSGNIIYF
>-|TRBV19|TRBJ2-5|-
TGTGCCAGTAGTCCCCGGTACAGGGGAGGGGGTGTAAGAGAAGAGACCCAGTACTTC
CASSPRYRGGGVREETQYF
>-|TRBV7-2|TRBJ1-5|TRBD1
TGTGCCAGCAGCTTAGCCCCGGGACAGGTTAGCAATCAGCCCCAGCATTTT
CASSLAPGQVSNQPQHF
>-|TRBV29-1|TRBJ2-7|TRBD1
TGCAGCGTTGATGGGACAGGGGGTTTAAACGAGCAGTACTTC
CSVDGTGGLNEQYF
>-|TRBV18|TRBJ2-7|TRBD2
TGTGCCAGCTCACCAGAGGGACTAGCGGGAGCCGAGCAGTACTTC
CASSPEGLAGAEQYF
>few|TRBV2|TRBJ2-2|-
TGTGCCAGCAGATCACAGGGAACCGGGGAGCTGTTTTTT
CASRSQGTGELFF
>-|TRBV4-1|TRBJ1-4|-
TGCGCCAGCAGCCTACAGGGCAGTTACGAAAAACTGTTTTTT
CASSLQGSYEKLFF
>-|TRBV6-6|TRBJ1-2|TRBD1
TGTGCCAGCAGTTTGGGACAGGGGAGGAGCTATGGCTACACCTTC
CASSLGQGRSYGYTF
>-|TRBV7-9|TRBJ2-2|-
TGTGCCAGCAGCTTGGGCTTCGGCTCTAACACCGGGGAGCTGTTTTTT
CASSLGFGSNTGELFF
>-|TRBV27|TRBJ1-2|-
TGTGCCAGCAGGCCACTTACAGGGACGGATGGCTACACCTTC
CASRPLTGTDGYTF
>-|TRBV5-6|TRBJ1-5|-
TGTGCCAGCAGCTTGACGAGGGGAGTAAGCAATCAGCCCCAGCATTTT
CASSLTRGVSNQPQHF
>few|TRBV14|TRBJ2-7|TRBD2
TGTGCCAGCAGCCAAGGACTAGCGGGGGCCTACGAGCAGTACTTC
CASSQGLAGAYEQYF
>-|TRBV29-1|TRBJ1-1|TRBD1
TGCAGCGCACCGGGACAGGGCACCTTGAACACTGAAGCTTTCTTT
CSAPGQGTLNTEAFF
>-|TRBV28|TRBJ2-6|-
TGTGCCAGCAGTTTCTCCGGGGCACCTGGGGCCAACGTCCTGACTTTC
CASSFSGAPGANVLTF
>-|TRBV25-1|TRBJ2-5|-
TGTGCCAGCAGTGAATACTCTCTCACAGAGACCCAGTACTTC
CASSEYSLTETQYF
>-|TRBV5-4|TRBJ2-1|-
TGTGCCAGCAGCTTGGGAGTTCGGCGATACAATGAGCAGTTCTTC
CASSLGVRRYNEQFF
>-|TRBV15|TRBJ2-2|TRBD2
TGTGCCACCAGGGGGACTAGCGGCCCGAACACCGGGGAGCTGTTTTTT
CATRGTSGPNTGELFF
>once|TRBV7-9|TRBJ2-1|TRBD2
TGTGCCAGCAGCTTGTGGGATAGCGGGGGGGCGTTAAATGAGCAGTTCTTC
CASSLWDSGGALNEQFF
>-|TRBV4-3|TRBJ2-7|-
TGCGCCAGCAGCCCGGGACACCCGTCCTACGAGCAGTACTTC
CASSPGHPSYEQYF
>-|TRBV6-1|TRBJ2-7|-
TGTGCCAGCAGTGAAGAAGGGGGAAGTATCTACGAGCAGTACTTC
CASSEEGGSIYEQYF
>-|TRBV7-2|TRBJ2-3|TRBD2
TGTGCCAGCAGCCTAGGACTAGCTGATATCGATACGCAGTATTTT
CASSLGLADIDTQYF
>-|TRBV25-1|TRBJ2-6|-
TGTGCCAGCAGTGAATACGGAGGGGATAGCTCTGGGGCCAACGTCCTGACTTTC
CASSEYGGDSSGANVLTF
>-|TRBV29-1|TRBJ2-7|-
TGCAGCGCAGCCGGTACTCTATCCTACGAGCAGTACTTC
CSAAGTLSYEQYF
>-|TRBV5-1|TRBJ2-1|-
TGCGCCAGCAGCCAAGACAGAAATGAGCAGTTCTTC
CASSQDRNEQFF
>-|TRBV11-2|TRBJ2-7|-
TGTGCCAGCAGCTTAGGCGCCAGCGCCTCCTACGAGCAGTACTTC
CASSLGASASYEQYF
>once|TRBV5-1|TRBJ2-1|TRBD2
TGCGCCAGCAGCTCCTTAGCGGGAGGTCCAGGAGCTGAGCAGTTCTTC
CASSSLAGGPGAEQFF
>-|TRBV2|TRBJ2-7|-
TGTGCCAGCAGTGAAGACAGGAAATACGAGCAGTACTTC
CASSEDRKYEQYF
>-|TRBV5-1|TRBJ1-1|-
TGCGCCAGCAGCTTCCGGACTGTTACGAATGAAGCTTTCTTT
CASSFRTVTNEAFF
>-|TRBV9|TRBJ1-2|TRBD1
TGTGCCAGCAGCCTCAGGGGGGGCTACACCTTC
CASSLRGGYTF